Described below is a single TCR beta chain sequence and its context. The sample holds a few counts of this clone. Its specific antigen is unknown. Read data end 3 residues before the CDR3 end; the end is taken from the germline J gene. For sequencing, equivalent amounts of genomic DNA were input from CVID and control samples. For every sample, a 60 bp segment covering the rearranged TCRbeta CDR3 region was amplified and then sequenced. The immunoSEQ assay, a bias-corrected multiplex PCR with high-throughput sequencing, was employed for TCRbeta amplification. The source study handled its data this way. Every unique nucleotide sequence was considered a clone and was annotated with V, D and J genes, copy number and frequency. Sequences were labeled productive if in frame, and non-productive if out of frame or containing stop codons. As previously described, Shannon's entropy was used to calculate clonality. The predicted amino acid sequences of productive clones were used to derive the mean CDR3 Kyte-Doolittle hydropathy. The R hclust function was used to hierarchically cluster scaled V gene usage with Manhattan distance and complete linkage. Sharing of clones by CDR3 amino acid sequence was evaluated by resampling 12 repertoires per group over 100 rounds. The repertoires were screened for 65 to 75 published EBV-specific TCRbeta sequences and roughly 240 published CMV-specific TCRbeta sequences. After two CVID samples that produced fewer than 10,000 sequences were dropped from the analysis, around 40 CVID repertoires remained. TCRdb obtained this table from immuneACCESS and retained in-frame rearrangements with V and J assigned. These tables miss some clones; where compared with another copy, unresolved V genes account for less than half of the shortfall, and the remainder is unexplained. From that table come the V and J calls and clone size; the DNA was used to work out D and trimming. The sample comprises tens of thousands of clones, and every one was counted more than once. The top ten hold around 3.7% of the sample.

This sample is drawn from a study of T cell clonality in common variable immunodeficiency (dated by TCRdb to between 2015 and 2017). What the work shows at the level of the full study, not this receptor alone: Although equal DNA input was used, an average of about 83,000 unique sequences per sample was obtained for controls, compared with approximately 31,000 for CVID samples. Healthy controls shared more TCRbeta clones with each other than CVID subjects shared among themselves (p < 0.0001). According to the authors, finding the cause of the higher clonality in CVID would require sequencing the repertoires of T cell subpopulations. Compared with healthy controls, CVID subjects showed increased TCRbeta clonality (t-test p = 0.018), a feature most characteristic of about a third of subjects. Correlations of repertoire features with clinical complications were constrained by heterogeneity among patients within the CVID cohort. Fewer deletions and N-nucleotide insertions were reportedly observed in CVID TCRbeta sequences, and highly modified clones with 13 or more V deletions were reportedly absent from CVID TCRbeta sequences.

Both CVID patients and healthy controls were predominantly of Caucasian heritage. From each donor, about 4.5 to 9 ml of heparinized peripheral whole blood was collected. Genomic DNA from adults with common variable immune deficiency (CVID) and from healthy adult controls was the source for sequencing TCRbeta CDR3 repertoires. A total of about 22 healthy adult volunteers (around 12 female and approximately 10 male; age range about 20 to 75 years, mean age about 31) were included in the control group. Diluted blood was density-centrifuged over Hypaque 1077 or Ficoll-Paque to isolate peripheral blood mononuclear cells. Genomic DNA was obtained from unsorted mononuclear cells through either Qiagen column purification or a centrifugation-based method. Sequences LNHDA (CDR1) and SQIVND (CDR2) are obtained from the germline V gene (reference sequence). The V end gives up 1 base and the J end 4 bases, leaving 7 bases in the junction not matched to a gene. The CDR3 sequence holds 16 residues, the cysteine and phenylalanine included. The DNA covers only part of the CDR3, 39 bases in frame from base 1.

Sequencing used peripheral blood mononuclear cells. In this chain, TRBV19 is recombined with TRBJ1-3; TRBD1 matches 7 bases in the middle. The receptor's source is a person aged 18 to 70 in good health. CDR3 DNA, as far as it was read: TGTGCCAGTAGTATAGCAGGGGGATCTGCCGGAAACACC. Protein translation: CASSIAGGSAGNT. The whole CDR3 reads CASSIAGGSAGNTIYF.